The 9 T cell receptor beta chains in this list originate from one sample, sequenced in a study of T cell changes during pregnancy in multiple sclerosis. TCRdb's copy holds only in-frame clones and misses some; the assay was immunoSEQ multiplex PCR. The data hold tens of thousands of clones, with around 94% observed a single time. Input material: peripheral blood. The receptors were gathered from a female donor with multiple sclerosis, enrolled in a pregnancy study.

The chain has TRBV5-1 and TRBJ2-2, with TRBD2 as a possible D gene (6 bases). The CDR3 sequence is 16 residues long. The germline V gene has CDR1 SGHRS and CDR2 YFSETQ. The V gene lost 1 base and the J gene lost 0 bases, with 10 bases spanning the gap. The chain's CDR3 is CASSLFGGTNTGELFF. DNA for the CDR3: TGCGCCAGCAGCTTGTTTGGGGGGACGAACACCGGGGAGCTGTTTTTT.

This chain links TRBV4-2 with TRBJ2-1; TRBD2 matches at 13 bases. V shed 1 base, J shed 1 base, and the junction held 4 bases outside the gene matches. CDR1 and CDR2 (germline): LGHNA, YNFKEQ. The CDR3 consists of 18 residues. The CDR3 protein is CASSQVGGLAGSYNEQFF. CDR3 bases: TGTGCCAGCAGCCAAGTTGGGGGACTAGCGGGGTCCTACAATGAGCAGTTCTTC.

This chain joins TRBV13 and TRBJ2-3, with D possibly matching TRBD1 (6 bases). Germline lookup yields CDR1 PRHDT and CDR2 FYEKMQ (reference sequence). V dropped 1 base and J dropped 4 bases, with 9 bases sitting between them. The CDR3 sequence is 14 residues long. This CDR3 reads CASSLEWGPDTQYF. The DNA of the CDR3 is TGTGCCAGCAGCTTAGAATGGGGGCCAGATACGCAGTATTTT.

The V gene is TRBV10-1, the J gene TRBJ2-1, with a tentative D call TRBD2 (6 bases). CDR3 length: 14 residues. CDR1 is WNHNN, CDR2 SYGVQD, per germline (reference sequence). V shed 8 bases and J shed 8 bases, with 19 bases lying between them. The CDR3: CASSGSGEVDEQFF. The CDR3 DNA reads TGCGCCAGCTCGGGGTCGGGAGAAGTCGATGAGCAGTTCTTC.

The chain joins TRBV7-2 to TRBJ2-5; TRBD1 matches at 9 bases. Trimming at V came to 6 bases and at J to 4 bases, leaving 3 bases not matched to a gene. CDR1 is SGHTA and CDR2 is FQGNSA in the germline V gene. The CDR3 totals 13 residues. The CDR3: CASRQGAGETQYF. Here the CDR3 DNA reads TGTGCCAGCAGACAGGGGGCGGGAGAGACCCAGTACTTC.

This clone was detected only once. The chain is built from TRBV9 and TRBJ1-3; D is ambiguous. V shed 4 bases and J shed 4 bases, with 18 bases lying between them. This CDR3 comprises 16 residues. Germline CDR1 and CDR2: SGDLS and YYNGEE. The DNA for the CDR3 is TGTGCCAGCAGCCCCCCGGGATCGTTCTCCGGAAACACCATATATTTT. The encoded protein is CASSPPGSFSGNTIYF.

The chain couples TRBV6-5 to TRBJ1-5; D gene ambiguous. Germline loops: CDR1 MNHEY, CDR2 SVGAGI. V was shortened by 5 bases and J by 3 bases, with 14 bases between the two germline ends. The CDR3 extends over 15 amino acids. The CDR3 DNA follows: TGTGCCAGCAGTCACCGGGCAGACCCCAATCAGCCCCAGCATTTT. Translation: CASSHRADPNQPQHF.

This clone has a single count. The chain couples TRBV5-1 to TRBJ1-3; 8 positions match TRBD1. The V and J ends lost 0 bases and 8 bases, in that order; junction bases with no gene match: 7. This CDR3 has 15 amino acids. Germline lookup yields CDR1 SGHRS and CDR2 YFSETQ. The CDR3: CASSLVPTGADTIYF. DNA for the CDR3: TGCGCCAGCAGCTTGGTTCCGACAGGGGCTGACACCATATATTTT.

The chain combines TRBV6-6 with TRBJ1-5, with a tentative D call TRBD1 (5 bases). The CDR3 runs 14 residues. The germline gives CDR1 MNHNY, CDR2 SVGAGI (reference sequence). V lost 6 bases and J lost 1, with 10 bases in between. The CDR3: CASRPRQSNQPQHF. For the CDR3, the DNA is TGTGCCAGCAGGCCCAGACAGAGCAATCAGCCCCAGCATTTT.